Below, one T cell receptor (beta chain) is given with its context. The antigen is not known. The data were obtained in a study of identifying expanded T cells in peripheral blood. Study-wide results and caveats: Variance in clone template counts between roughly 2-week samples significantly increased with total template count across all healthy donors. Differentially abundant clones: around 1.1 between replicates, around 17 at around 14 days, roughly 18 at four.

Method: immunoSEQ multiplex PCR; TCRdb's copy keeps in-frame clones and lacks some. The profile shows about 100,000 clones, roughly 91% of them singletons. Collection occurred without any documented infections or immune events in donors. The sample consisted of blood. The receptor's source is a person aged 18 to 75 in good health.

The CDR3 is CASSVERGEKLFF. The CDR3 DNA reads TGTGCCAGCAGTGTGGAGCGGGGAGAAAAACTGTTTTTT. This chain connects TRBV6-4 to TRBJ1-4; no reliable D call. This CDR3 region has 13 residues. CDR1 is MRHNA and CDR2 is SNTAGT in the germline V gene. The V end lost 4 bases, the J end lost 8 bases, and 11 bases lay between the germline ends.